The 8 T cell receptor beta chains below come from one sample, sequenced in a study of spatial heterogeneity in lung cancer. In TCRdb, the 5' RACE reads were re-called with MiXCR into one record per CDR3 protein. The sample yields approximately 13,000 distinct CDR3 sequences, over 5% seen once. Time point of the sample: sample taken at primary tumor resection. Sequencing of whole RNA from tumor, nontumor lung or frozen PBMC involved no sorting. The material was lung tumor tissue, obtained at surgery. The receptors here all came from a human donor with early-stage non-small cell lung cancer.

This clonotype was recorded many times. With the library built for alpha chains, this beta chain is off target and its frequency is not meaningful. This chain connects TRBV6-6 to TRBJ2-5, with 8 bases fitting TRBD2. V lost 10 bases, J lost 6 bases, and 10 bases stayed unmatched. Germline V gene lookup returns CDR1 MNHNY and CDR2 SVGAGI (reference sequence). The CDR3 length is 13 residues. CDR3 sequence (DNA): TGTGCCACTAGCTCGGGGGGGGAGAAGACCCAGTACTTC. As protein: CATSSGGEKTQYF.

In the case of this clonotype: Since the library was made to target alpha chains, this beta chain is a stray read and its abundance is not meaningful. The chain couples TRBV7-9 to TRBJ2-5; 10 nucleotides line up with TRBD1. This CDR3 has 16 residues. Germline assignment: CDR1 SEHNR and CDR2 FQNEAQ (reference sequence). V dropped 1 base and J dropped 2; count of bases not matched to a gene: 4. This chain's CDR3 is CASSLGDRGPQETQYF. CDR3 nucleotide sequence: TGTGCCAGCAGCTTAGGAGACAGGGGGCCACAAGAGACCCAGTACTTC.

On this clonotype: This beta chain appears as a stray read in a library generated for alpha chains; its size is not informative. In DNA, the CDR3 is TGCAGCGTTGAAGATTTTGAGGGGAAAAACACTGAAGCTTTCTTT. Protein sequence: CSVEDFEGKNTEAFF. V is TRBV29-1 and J is TRBJ1-1, with D perhaps TRBD1 (5 bases). This CDR3 spans 15 amino acids. Germline V gene lookup returns CDR1 SQVTM and CDR2 ANQGSEA. V was clipped by 0 bases and J by 2 bases, with 13 bases between them.

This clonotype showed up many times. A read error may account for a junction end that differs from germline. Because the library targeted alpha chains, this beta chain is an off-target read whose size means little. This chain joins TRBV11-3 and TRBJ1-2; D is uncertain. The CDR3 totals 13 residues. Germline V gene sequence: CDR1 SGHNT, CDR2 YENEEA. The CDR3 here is CASSFPTVPGSTF. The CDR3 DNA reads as TGTGCCAGCAGCTTCCCCACAGTGCCCGGCTCCACCTTC.

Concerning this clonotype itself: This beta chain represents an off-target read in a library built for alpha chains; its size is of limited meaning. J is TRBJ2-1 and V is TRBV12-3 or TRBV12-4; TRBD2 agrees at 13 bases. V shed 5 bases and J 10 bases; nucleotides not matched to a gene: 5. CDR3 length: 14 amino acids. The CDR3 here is CASSQTSGGAEQFF. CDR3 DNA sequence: TGTGCCAGCAGTCAAACTAGCGGGGGGGCCGAGCAGTTCTTC.

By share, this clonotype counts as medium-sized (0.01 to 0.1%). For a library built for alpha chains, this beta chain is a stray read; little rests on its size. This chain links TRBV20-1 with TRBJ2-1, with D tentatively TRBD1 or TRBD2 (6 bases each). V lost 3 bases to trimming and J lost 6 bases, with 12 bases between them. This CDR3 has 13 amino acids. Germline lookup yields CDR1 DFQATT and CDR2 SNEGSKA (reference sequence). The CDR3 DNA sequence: TGCAGTGCTAGGTTACAGGGAGGCAATGAGCAGTTCTTC. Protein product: CSARLQGGNEQFF.

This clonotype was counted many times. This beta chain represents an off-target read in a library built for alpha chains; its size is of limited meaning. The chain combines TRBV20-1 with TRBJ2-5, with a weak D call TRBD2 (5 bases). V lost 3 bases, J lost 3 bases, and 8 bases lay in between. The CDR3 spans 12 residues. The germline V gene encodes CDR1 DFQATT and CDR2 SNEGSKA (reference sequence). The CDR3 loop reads CSARAGKETQYF. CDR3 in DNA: TGCAGTGCTAGGGCGGGTAAAGAGACCCAGTACTTC.

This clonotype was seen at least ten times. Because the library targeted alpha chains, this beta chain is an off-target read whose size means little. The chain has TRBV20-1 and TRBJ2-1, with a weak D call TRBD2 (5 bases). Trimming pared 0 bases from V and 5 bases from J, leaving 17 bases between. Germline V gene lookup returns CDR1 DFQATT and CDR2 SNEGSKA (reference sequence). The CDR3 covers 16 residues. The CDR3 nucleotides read TGCAGTGCTAGAGATTCCCGGACTGGAATGAACAATGAGCAGTTCTTC. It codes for CSARDSRTGMNNEQFF.